What follows are 20 T cell receptor beta chains derived from one specimen sequenced in a study of blood T cells in healthy people across ages (dated by TCRdb to between 2014 and 2016). The receptor library was made with 5' RACE. Sequencing relied on an Illumina HiSeq 2500. The second PCR ran for roughly 6 to 11 cycles and used a J-beta primer mix along with a sample-barcoded 5' primer. In-frame beta chains were kept once TCRdb had trimmed the public reads at Q25 with fastp and called clones with MiXCR. All rows with the same CDR3 protein become a single entry with the most common DNA and genes. The sample records 600,000 to 900,000 distinct CDR3 sequences, roughly 24% of which are singletons. The ten largest clonotypes hold approximately 2.9% of the sample. These data were likewise used in another study, on T cells of mothers and their children.

Sequencing was performed on blood. All receptors derive from a boy under 18 in good health.

In regard to this clonotype: A much larger clone differs by one base, so this may be a read error. The CDR3 DNA reads as TGTGCCGGCAGTCTGACCGTCATATCCTCCTACAATGAGCAGTTCTTC. This codes for CAGSLTVISSYNEQFF. The chain has TRBV28 and TRBJ2-1; D is undetermined. The CDR3 length is 16 residues. CDR1 is MDHEN and CDR2 is SYDVKM in the germline V gene.

As to this clonotype: Possible read error: a much larger clone is one base away. This chain connects TRBV2 to TRBJ2-7, with TRBD1 matching 8 bases. The CDR3 has 13 residues. The germline CDR1 and CDR2 sequences are SNHLY and FYNNEI. The V segment lost 4 bases and the J segment 3 bases; nucleotides outside the gene matches: 2. CDR3 amino acids: CASSGGQVYEQYF. The CDR3 DNA reads TGTGCCAGCAGTGGGGGACAGGTCTACGAGCAGTACTTC. The full variable domain, its missing parts supplied by reference TRBV2 and TRBJ2-7, is EPEVTQTPSHQVTQMGQEVILRCVPISNHLYFYWYRQILGQKVEFLVSFYNNEISEKSEIFDDQFSVERPDGSNFTLKIRSTKLEDSAMYFCASSGGQVYEQYFGPGTRLTVT.

The sample holds a few counts of this clonotype. This rearrangement joins TRBV6-2 or TRBV6-3 to TRBJ1-6; D is ambiguous. Looked up from germline, CDR1 is MNHEY and CDR2 is SVGEGT. The CDR3 is 15 residues long. V was pared by 2 bases and J by 0 bases, with 5 bases between. CDR3 region: CASSYGISYNSPLHF. CDR3 nucleotides: TGTGCCAGCAGTTACGGAATCTCCTATAATTCACCCCTCCACTTT.

J is TRBJ2-1 and V is TRBV24-1; D tentatively reads TRBD1 or TRBD2 (5 bases each). The CDR3 sequence is 18 residues long. V was cut by 2 bases and J by 7 bases, with 23 bases left in between. Germline V lookup: CDR1 KGHDR, CDR2 SFDVKD. The DNA for the CDR3 is TGTGCCACCAGTGATTCTCGAGGGGCAGGGCCCATCACGAATGAGCAGTTCTTC. The encoded protein is CATSDSRGAGPITNEQFF.

This clonotype was counted once. V and J are TRBV7-9 and TRBJ2-3; D is perhaps TRBD1 (5 bases). CDR1 and CDR2 (germline): SEHNR, FQNEAQ (reference sequence). V was pared by 5 bases and J by 0 bases, with 12 bases between. The CDR3 loop spans 15 amino acids. The chain's CDR3 is CASSPDSTSTDTQYF. Written as DNA, the CDR3 is TGTGCCAGCAGCCCCGACAGCACTAGCACAGATACGCAGTATTTT. Using reference TRBV7-9 and TRBJ2-3 for the parts outside the CDR3, the full variable domain is DTGVSQNPRHKITKRGQNVTFRCDPISEHNRLYWYRQTLGQGPEFLTYFQNEAQLEKSRLLSDRFSAERPKGSFSTLEIQRTEQGDSAMYLCASSPDSTSTDTQYFGPGTRLTVL.

There are a few counts of this clonotype. In DNA, the CDR3 is TGTGCCAGCACCCCTGGGGAGGAAGGGGAATACCAAGAGACCCAGTACTTC. This gives the protein CASTPGEEGEYQETQYF. The chain employs TRBV12-3 or TRBV12-4 and TRBJ2-5; D perhaps matches TRBD2 (6 bases). This CDR3 contains 17 residues. V lost 7 bases and J lost 0, with 21 bases in between.

This clonotype was recorded a few times. This chain uses TRBV4-1 with TRBJ2-1, with TRBD2 matching 12 bases. The length of the CDR3 is 17 residues. Trimming removed 3 bases from V and 4 bases from J; junction bases left unmatched: 7. Germline CDR1 is MGHRA and CDR2 is YSYEKL. In nucleotides, the CDR3 is TGCGCCAGCAGCCAGCCTTTACTAGCGGGAGGATACAATGAGCAGTTCTTC. Its protein product is CASSQPLLAGGYNEQFF.

A few counts support this clonotype. J is TRBJ2-5 and V is TRBV4-1; D assignment may be TRBD1 or TRBD2 (5 bases each). The CDR3 sequence is 17 residues long. V lost 1 base and J lost 2, with 17 bases in between. From germline, CDR1 is MGHRA and CDR2 YSYEKL. This CDR3 is CASSQGRHSGGQETQYF. CDR3 bases: TGCGCCAGCAGCCAAGGCAGGCATTCTGGGGGTCAAGAGACCCAGTACTTC.

The CDR3 is CASSQDHGDRVGYTF. In DNA, the CDR3 is TGTGCCAGCAGCCAAGATCATGGGGACAGGGTTGGCTACACCTTC. V and J are TRBV3-1 and TRBJ1-2, with 9 bases matching TRBD1. Germline lookup yields CDR1 LGHDT and CDR2 YNNKEL (reference sequence). CDR3 length: 15 amino acids. V lost 0 bases and J lost 7; bases outside the gene matches: 6.

This clonotype occurred a few times. The chain uses TRBV9 and TRBJ1-2; a weak D match, TRBD1 (6 bases). Germline loops: CDR1 SGDLS, CDR2 YYNGEE. Trimming took off 1 base at V and 2 bases at J, with 12 bases between the two ends. This CDR3 comprises 15 residues. The CDR3 loop reads CASSVSQGRNYGYTF. Here the CDR3 DNA reads TGTGCCAGCAGCGTAAGTCAGGGGCGGAACTATGGCTACACCTTC.

This clonotype has a handful of counts. The V call is TRBV4-2, the J call TRBJ2-7; 9 bases line up with TRBD1. J was trimmed by 3 bases and V by 0 bases; bases with no gene match: 3. The CDR3 has 15 residues. Germline V CDR1 and CDR2: LGHNA, YNFKEQ. The CDR3 is CASSQETGGIYEQYF. In nucleotides, the CDR3 is TGTGCCAGCAGCCAAGAGACAGGGGGAATCTACGAGCAGTACTTC.

This clonotype occurred many times. The CDR3 is CASSIREEAYNEQFF. The CDR3 DNA reads TGTGCCAGCAGCATCCGGGAGGAGGCCTACAATGAGCAGTTCTTC. This chain joins TRBV11-2 and TRBJ2-1; 7 nucleotides match TRBD2. The length of the CDR3 is 15 residues. Germline V gene sequence: CDR1 SGHAT, CDR2 FQNNGV. V lost 5 bases and J lost 2; bases outside the gene matches: 6. Full variable domain (missing parts from reference TRBV11-2 and TRBJ2-1): EAGVAQSPRYKIIEKRQSVAFWCNPISGHATLYWYQQILGQGPKLLIQFQNNGVVDDSQLPKDRFSAERLKGVDSTLKIQPAKLEDSAVYLCASSIREEAYNEQFFGPGTRLTVL.

This clonotype came up a few times. V gene TRBV11-2 combines with J gene TRBJ2-5; 8 bases line up with TRBD1. The J call may be wrong; the DNA end is better matched by TRBJ2-1. This CDR3 spans 14 amino acids. Germline assignment: CDR1 SGHAT and CDR2 FQNNGV. The CDR3 spells CASSLAPGTGEQFF. The CDR3 region has the DNA TGTGCCAGCAGCTTAGCTCCGGGGACAGGCGAGCAGTTCTTC.

In this sample, this clonotype turned up a few times. J is TRBJ1-5 and V is TRBV2; a weak D match, TRBD1 (6 bases). Trimming cost V 7 bases and J 4 bases, with 20 bases left between them. This CDR3 region has 16 residues. Germline CDR1 SNHLY, CDR2 FYNNEI. CDR3 in DNA: TGTGCCAGCACCCCGGAAGGGGGGGTGTTAAATCAGCCCCAGCATTTT. Amino acids: CASTPEGGVLNQPQHF.

This chain uses TRBV2 with TRBJ1-5; tentatively, D is TRBD1 (5 bases). The V gene lost 6 bases and the J gene lost 3 bases, with 21 bases spanning the gap. Germline V gene sequence: CDR1 SNHLY, CDR2 FYNNEI. The CDR3 extends over 17 amino acids. CDR3 bases: TGTGCCAGCAGAACAAAGGGCGGAGGGGCGGTCAATCAGCCCCAGCATTTT. It yields the protein CASRTKGGGAVNQPQHF.

This chain joins TRBV3-1 and TRBJ1-5, with D maybe TRBD1 (6 bases). The CDR3 has 17 amino acids. CDR1 is LGHDT, CDR2 YNNKEL, per germline (reference sequence). V dropped 3 bases and J dropped 0 bases, with 15 bases sitting between them. In nucleotides, the CDR3 is TGTGCCAGCAGCCAGTCCCAGGGGCCTTATAGCAATCAGCCCCAGCATTTT. Its translation is CASSQSQGPYSNQPQHF.

This clonotype was picked up a small number of times. This chain connects TRBV3-1 to TRBJ2-1; TRBD2 matches at 13 bases. The DNA end lines up better with TRBJ2-7; the J call may be wrong. The CDR3 sequence is 16 residues long. From germline, CDR1 is LGHDT and CDR2 YNNKEL (reference sequence). The CDR3 spells CASSQGTSGGYYEQYF. The DNA of the CDR3 is TGTGCCAGCAGCCAAGGGACTAGCGGGGGATACTACGAGCAGTACTTC.

This clonotype was detected a few times. The chain links TRBV5-1 to TRBJ2-7; 14 bases are a match to TRBD2. This CDR3 is 17 amino acids long. V dropped 1 base and J dropped 1; count of bases not matched to a gene: 4. Germline lookup yields CDR1 SGHRS and CDR2 YFSETQ. CDR3: CASSLRTSGGMSYEQYF. The CDR3 coding sequence is TGCGCCAGCAGCTTGCGGACTAGCGGGGGGATGTCCTACGAGCAGTACTTC.

This clonotype came up a few times. The rearrangement uses TRBV5-1 and TRBJ2-4, with D perhaps TRBD1 (6 bases). Trimming took off 0 bases at V and 5 bases at J, with 18 bases between the two ends. The length of the CDR3 is 17 residues. Germline-derived CDR1 and CDR2 are SGHRS and YFSETQ. CDR3 amino acids: CASSLAAYPGVENIQYF. The CDR3 DNA reads TGCGCCAGCAGCTTGGCCGCCTATCCAGGGGTGGAAAACATTCAGTACTTC.

The chain uses TRBV6-2 or TRBV6-3 and TRBJ2-7, with 12 bases aligning to TRBD2. Losses at the gene ends were 5 bases for V and 7 bases for J; bases not matched to a gene: 9. Germline V gives CDR1 MNHEY, CDR2 SVGEGT. This CDR3 has 15 residues. CDR3 protein: CASSLTSGGPEEQYF. The CDR3 DNA is TGTGCCAGCAGTCTGACTAGCGGGGGACCGGAGGAGCAGTACTTC.